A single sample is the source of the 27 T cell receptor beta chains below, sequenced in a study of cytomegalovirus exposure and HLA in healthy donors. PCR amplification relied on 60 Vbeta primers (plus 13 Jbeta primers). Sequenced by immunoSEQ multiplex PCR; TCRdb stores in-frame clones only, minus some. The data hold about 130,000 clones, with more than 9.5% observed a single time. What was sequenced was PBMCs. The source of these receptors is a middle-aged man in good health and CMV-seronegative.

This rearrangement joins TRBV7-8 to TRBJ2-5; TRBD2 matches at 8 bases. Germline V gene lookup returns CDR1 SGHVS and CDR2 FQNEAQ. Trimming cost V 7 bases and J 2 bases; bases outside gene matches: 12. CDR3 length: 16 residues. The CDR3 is CASTIRSGGRQETQYF. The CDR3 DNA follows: TGTGCCAGCACCATAAGGAGCGGGGGCCGGCAAGAGACCCAGTACTTC.

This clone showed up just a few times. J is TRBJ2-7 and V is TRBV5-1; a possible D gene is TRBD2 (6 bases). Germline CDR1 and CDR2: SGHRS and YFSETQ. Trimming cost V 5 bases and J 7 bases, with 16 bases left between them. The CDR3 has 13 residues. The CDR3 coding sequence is TGCGCCAGCAGTAGGGAGGTTGGGCGGGAGCAGTACTTC. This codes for CASSREVGREQYF. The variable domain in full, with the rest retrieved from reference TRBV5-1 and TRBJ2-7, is KAGVTQTPRYLIKTRGQQVTLSCSPISGHRSVSWYQQTPGQGLQFLFEYFSETQRNKGNFPGRFSGRQFSNSRSEMNVSTLELGDSALYLCASSREVGREQYFGPGTRLTVT.

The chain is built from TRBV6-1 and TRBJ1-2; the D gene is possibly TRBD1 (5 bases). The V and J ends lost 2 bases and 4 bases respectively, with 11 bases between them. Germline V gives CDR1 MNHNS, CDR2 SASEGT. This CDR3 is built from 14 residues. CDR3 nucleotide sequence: TGTGCCAGCAGTGAAACCGGGACTCCCTATGGCTACACCTTC. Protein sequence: CASSETGTPYGYTF.

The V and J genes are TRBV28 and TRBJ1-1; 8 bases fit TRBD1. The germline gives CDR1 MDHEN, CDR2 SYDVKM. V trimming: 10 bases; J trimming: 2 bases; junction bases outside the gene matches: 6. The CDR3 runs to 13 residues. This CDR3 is CATGQGGNTEAFF. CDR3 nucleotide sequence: TGTGCCACCGGACAGGGAGGTAACACTGAAGCTTTCTTT.

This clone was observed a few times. This CDR3 reads CASSPRTLAREQYF. The CDR3 DNA reads as TGTGCCAGCAGCCCTCGAACGCTAGCCCGGGAGCAGTACTTC. The chain employs TRBV7-8 and TRBJ2-7, with D maybe TRBD2 (5 bases). The CDR3 is 14 residues long. In germline, CDR1 is SGHVS, CDR2 FQNEAQ. The V end lost 5 bases, the J end lost 7 bases, and 18 bases lay between the germline ends. Full variable domain (remainder filled in from reference TRBV7-8 and TRBJ2-7): GAGVSQSPRYKVAKRGQDVALRCDPISGHVSLFWYQQALGQGPEFLTYFQNEAQLDKSGLPSDRFFAERPEGSVSTLKIQRTQQEDSAVYLCASSPRTLAREQYFGPGTRLTVT.

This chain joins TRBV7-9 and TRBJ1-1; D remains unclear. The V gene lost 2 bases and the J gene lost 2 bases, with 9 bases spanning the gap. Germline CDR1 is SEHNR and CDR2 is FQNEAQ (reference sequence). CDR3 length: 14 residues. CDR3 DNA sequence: TGTGCCAGCAGCTTACCCGGGATTAACACTGAAGCTTTCTTT. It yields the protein CASSLPGINTEAFF.

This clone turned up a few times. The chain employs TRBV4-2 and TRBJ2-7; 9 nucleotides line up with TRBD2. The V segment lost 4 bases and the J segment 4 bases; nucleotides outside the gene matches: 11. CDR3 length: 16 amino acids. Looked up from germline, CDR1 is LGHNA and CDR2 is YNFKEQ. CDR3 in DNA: TGTGCCAGCAGCCGCGGGGGGGAGGGGGCAGGGTACGAGCAGTACTTC. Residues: CASSRGGEGAGYEQYF.

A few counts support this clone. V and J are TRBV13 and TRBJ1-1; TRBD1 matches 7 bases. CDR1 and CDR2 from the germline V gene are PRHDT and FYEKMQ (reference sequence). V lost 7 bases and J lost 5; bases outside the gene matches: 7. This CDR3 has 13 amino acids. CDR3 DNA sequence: TGTGCCAGCACAAGGACAGGAGGGACTGAAGCTTTCTTT. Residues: CASTRTGGTEAFF.

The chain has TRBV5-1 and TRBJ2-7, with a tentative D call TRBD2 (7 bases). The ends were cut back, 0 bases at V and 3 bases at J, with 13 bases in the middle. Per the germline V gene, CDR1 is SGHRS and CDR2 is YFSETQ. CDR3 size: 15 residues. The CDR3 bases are TGCGCCAGCAGCTTGGCGGCAGGGGACTACTACGAGCAGTACTTC. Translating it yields CASSLAAGDYYEQYF. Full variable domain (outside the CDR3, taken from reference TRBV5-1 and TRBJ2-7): KAGVTQTPRYLIKTRGQQVTLSCSPISGHRSVSWYQQTPGQGLQFLFEYFSETQRNKGNFPGRFSGRQFSNSRSEMNVSTLELGDSALYLCASSLAAGDYYEQYFGPGTRLTVT.

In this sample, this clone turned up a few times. CDR3 nucleotides: TGTGCCAGCAGCTTAGTAGAGCATACGCAGTATTTT. It is translated as CASSLVEHTQYF. V usage is TRBV11-3 and J usage is TRBJ2-3, with D uncertain. V dropped 1 base and J dropped 7 bases, with 6 bases sitting between them. The CDR3 contains 12 residues. Looked up from germline, CDR1 is SGHNT and CDR2 is YENEEA.

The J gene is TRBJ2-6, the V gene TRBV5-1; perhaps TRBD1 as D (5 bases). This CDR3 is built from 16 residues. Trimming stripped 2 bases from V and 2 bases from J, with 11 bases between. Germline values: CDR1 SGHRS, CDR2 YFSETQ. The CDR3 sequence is CASSFGREAGANVLTF. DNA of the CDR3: TGCGCCAGCAGCTTTGGCAGGGAAGCTGGGGCCAACGTCCTGACTTTC.

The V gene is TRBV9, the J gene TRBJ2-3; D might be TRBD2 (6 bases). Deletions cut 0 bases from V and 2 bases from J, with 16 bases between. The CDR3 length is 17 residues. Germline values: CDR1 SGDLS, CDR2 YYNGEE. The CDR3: CASSVAGAGGLTDTQYF. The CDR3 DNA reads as TGTGCCAGCAGCGTAGCTGGGGCCGGGGGACTCACAGATACGCAGTATTTT.

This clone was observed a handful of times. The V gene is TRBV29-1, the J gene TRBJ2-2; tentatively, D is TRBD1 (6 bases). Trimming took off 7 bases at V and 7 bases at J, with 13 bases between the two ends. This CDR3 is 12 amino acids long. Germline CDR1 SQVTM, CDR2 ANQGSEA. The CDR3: CSASQGNGELFF. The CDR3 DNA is TGCAGCGCGTCTCAGGGGAACGGGGAGCTGTTTTTT.

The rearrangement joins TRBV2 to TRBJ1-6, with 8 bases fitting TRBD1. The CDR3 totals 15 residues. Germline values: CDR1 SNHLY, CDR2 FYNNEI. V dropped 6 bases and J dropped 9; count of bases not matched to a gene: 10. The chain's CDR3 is CASSGQGLGSSPLHF. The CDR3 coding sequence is TGTGCCAGCAGCGGACAGGGTTTGGGCAGTTCACCCCTCCACTTT. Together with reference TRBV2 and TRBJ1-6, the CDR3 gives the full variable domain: EPEVTQTPSHQVTQMGQEVILRCVPISNHLYFYWYRQILGQKVEFLVSFYNNEISEKSEIFDDQFSVERPDGSNFTLKIRSTKLEDSAMYFCASSGQGLGSSPLHFGNGTRLTVT.

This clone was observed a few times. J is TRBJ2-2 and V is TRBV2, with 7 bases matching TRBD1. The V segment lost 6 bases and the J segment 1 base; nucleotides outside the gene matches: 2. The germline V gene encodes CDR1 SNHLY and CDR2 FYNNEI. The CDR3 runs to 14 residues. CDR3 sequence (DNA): TGTGCCAGCAGGGGACAGAGGAACACCGGGGAGCTGTTTTTT. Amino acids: CASRGQRNTGELFF.

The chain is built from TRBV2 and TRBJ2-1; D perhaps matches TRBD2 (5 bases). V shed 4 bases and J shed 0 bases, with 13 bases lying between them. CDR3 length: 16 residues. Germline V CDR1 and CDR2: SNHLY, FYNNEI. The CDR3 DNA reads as TGTGCCAGCAGTGCAGACTACGCGAGCTCCTACAATGAGCAGTTCTTC. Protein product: CASSADYASSYNEQFF.

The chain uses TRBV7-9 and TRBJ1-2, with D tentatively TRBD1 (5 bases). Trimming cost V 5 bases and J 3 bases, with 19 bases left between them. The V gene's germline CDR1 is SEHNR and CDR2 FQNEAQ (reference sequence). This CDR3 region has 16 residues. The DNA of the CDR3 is TGTGCCAGCAGCCCGGGTGGGACTGCCTTCTACTATGGCTACACCTTC. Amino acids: CASSPGGTAFYYGYTF.

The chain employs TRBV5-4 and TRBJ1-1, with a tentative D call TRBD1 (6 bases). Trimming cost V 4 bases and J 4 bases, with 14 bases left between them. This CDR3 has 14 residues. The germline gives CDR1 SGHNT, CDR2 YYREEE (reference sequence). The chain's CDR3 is CASSPQGLITEAFF. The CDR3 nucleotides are TGTGCCAGCAGCCCACAGGGATTGATCACTGAAGCTTTCTTT.

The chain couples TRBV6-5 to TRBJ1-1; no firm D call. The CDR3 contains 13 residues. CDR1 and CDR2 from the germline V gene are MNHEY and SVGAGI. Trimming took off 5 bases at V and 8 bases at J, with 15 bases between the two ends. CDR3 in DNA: TGTGCCAGCAGTGAATCTGGGCACATAGAAGCTTTCTTT. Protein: CASSESGHIEAFF.

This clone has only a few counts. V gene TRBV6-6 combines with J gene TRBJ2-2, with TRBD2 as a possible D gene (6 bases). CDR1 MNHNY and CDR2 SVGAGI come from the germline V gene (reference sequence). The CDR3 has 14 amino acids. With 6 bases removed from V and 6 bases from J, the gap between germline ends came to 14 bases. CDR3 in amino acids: CASRETSTSGELFF. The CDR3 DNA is TGTGCCAGCAGGGAGACTAGTACCTCCGGGGAGCTGTTTTTT.

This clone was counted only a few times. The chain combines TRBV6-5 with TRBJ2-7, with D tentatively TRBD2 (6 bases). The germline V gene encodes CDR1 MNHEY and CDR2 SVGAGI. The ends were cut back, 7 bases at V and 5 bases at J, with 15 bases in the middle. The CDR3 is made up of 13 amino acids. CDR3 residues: CASIGGIKDEQYF. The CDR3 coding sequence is TGTGCCAGCATTGGAGGGATCAAGGACGAGCAGTACTTC.

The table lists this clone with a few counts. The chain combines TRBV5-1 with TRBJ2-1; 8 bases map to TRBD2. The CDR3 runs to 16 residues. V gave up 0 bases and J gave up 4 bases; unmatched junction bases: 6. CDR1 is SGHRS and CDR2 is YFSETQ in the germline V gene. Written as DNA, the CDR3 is TGCGCCAGCAGCTTGGTGGGGCGGGGGGTTTACAATGAGCAGTTCTTC. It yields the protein CASSLVGRGVYNEQFF.

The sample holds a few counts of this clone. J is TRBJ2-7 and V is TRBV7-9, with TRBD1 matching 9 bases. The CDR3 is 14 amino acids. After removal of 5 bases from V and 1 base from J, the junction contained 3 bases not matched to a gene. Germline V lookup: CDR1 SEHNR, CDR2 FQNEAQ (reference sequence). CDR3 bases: TGTGCCAGCAGCGGCGACAGGGGGTCCTACGAGCAGTACTTC. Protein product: CASSGDRGSYEQYF.

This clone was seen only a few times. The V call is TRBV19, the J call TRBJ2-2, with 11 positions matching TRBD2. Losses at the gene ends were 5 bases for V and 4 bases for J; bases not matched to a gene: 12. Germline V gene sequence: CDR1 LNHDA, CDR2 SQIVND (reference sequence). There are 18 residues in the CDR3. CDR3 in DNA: TGTGCCAGTAGTCCCATGCCCTTAGCGGGGGGGATCACCGGGGAGCTGTTTTTT. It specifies CASSPMPLAGGITGELFF.

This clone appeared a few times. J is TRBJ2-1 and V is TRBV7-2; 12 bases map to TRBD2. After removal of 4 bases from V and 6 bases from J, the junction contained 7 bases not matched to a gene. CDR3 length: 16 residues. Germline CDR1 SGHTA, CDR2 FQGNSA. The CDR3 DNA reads TGTGCCAGCAGCTCCCTCCTAGCGGGAGGGCTCAATGAGCAGTTCTTC. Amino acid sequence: CASSSLLAGGLNEQFF. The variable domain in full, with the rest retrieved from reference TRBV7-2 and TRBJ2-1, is GAGVSQSPSNKVTEKGKDVELRCDPISGHTALYWYRQSLGQGLEFLIYFQGNSAPDKSGLPSDRFSAERTGGSVSTLTIQRTQQEDSAVYLCASSSLLAGGLNEQFFGPGTRLTVL.

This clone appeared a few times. CDR3 sequence: CASSFLQDRDEQYF. CDR3 bases: TGCGCCAGCAGCTTTTTACAAGACAGGGACGAGCAGTACTTC. The V gene is TRBV5-1, the J gene TRBJ2-7; 7 bases fit TRBD1. This CDR3 has 14 amino acids. V was pared by 2 bases and J by 5 bases, with 7 bases of the junction left unmatched. Germline V gene lookup returns CDR1 SGHRS and CDR2 YFSETQ.

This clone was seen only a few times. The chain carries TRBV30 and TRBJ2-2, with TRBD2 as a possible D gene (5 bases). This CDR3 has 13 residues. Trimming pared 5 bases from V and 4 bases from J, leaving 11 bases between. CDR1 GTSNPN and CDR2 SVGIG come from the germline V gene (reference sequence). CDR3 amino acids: CAWRAGITGELFF. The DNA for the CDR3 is TGTGCCTGGCGGGCGGGTATCACCGGGGAGCTGTTTTTT.